This record concerns one TCR beta chain sequence. Germline V CDR1 and CDR2: KGHSH, LQKENI. Trimming cost V 3 bases and J 6 bases, with 14 bases left between them. This CDR3 contains 15 residues. Clones were read by immunoSEQ multiplex PCR, and TCRdb kept only the in-frame ones, dropping some. The data hold about 120,000 clones, with around nine tenths observed a single time. This sample is part of a study of blood T cell repertoires in COVID-19. Study-wide background: Donors in the United States, Italy and Spain gave samples during acute or convalescent COVID-19. T cells, B-cell-depleted T cells, or PBMCs provided the cDNA or gDNA that served as material.

The gene calls are TRBV18 and TRBJ1-4; D is undetermined. The sequence was obtained from a woman aged 45-65 years with acute or convalescent COVID-19. Sequencing used peripheral blood. In DNA form, the CDR3 reads TGTGCCAGCTCACCCACCTCCGCGTACGATGAAAAACTGTTTTTT. Translation gives CASSPTSAYDEKLFF.